This entry lists 21 T cell receptor beta chains sequenced from one sample in a study of monozygotic twins with inflammatory bowel disease. TCRdb reprocessed the 5' RACE reads, with one entry per CDR3 protein and no DNA. The sample includes nearly 450,000 distinct CDR3 sequences. Sequences were obtained from blood. Every receptor here comes from a human donor with ulcerative colitis or Crohn's disease, or a healthy co-twin of an affected twin (not recorded which).

V usage is TRBV24-1 and J usage is TRBJ2-1; the D gene TCRdb calls, TRBD1, cannot be checked with no DNA. CDR1 and CDR2 (germline): KGHDR, SFDVKD. The CDR3 runs 15 residues. The CDR3 region is CATSDPGQHNGEQFF.

The chain is built from TRBV7-8 and TRBJ2-3. The CDR3 has 14 amino acids. Germline CDR1 SGHVS, CDR2 FQNEAQ. Here the CDR3 reads CASSPYLFTDTQYF.

The chain employs TRBV5-1 and TRBJ2-1; TCRdb outputs TRBD2, but without DNA this stays unchecked. CDR1 is SGHRS, CDR2 YFSETQ, per germline. CDR3 length equals 15 residues. The CDR3 loop reads CASSWTSGSGDEQFF. The whole variable domain, filled in from reference TRBV5-1 and TRBJ2-1, reads KAGVTQTPRYLIKTRGQQVTLSCSPISGHRSVSWYQQTPGQGLQFLFEYFSETQRNKGNFPGRFSGRQFSNSRSEMNVSTLELGDSALYLCASSWTSGSGDEQFFGPGTRLTVL.

This chain links TRBV6-2 or TRBV6-3 with TRBJ1-1; TCRdb selects TRBD1, and the lack of DNA leaves this call unchecked. Germline CDR1 MNHEY, CDR2 SVGEGT. This CDR3 is built from 14 residues. This chain's CDR3 is CASKKGVGNTEAFF.

The chain joins TRBV12-3 or TRBV12-4 to TRBJ1-1. The CDR3 is 15 residues long. CDR3 region: CASSDTGLMNTEAFF.

The gene calls are TRBV12-3 or TRBV12-4 and TRBJ1-1. The CDR3 length is 16 residues. Here the CDR3 reads CASSFSIGLQATEAFF.

The gene calls are TRBV5-1 and TRBJ2-1. The CDR3 runs to 13 residues. Germline V CDR1 and CDR2: SGHRS, YFSETQ. The CDR3 region is CASSLIGVDEQFF.

The V gene is TRBV28, the J gene TRBJ2-3; as DNA is missing, the TRBD1 call by TCRdb cannot be tested. This CDR3 contains 14 residues. Germline CDR1 and CDR2: MDHEN and SYDVKM. CDR3 sequence reads: CAGKTSGVTDTQYF.

The rearrangement joins TRBV18 to TRBJ2-7; checking the TCRdb D call of TRBD1 is not possible without DNA. CDR1 KGHSH and CDR2 LQKENI come from the germline V gene. The CDR3 runs to 15 residues. The CDR3 protein is CASSPGQLGSYEQYF.

This sequence joins TRBV15 and TRBJ2-7; TCRdb proposes TRBD1, but this gene call is untestable without DNA. CDR3 size: 14 residues. CDR1 and CDR2 (germline): LNHNV, YYDKDF (reference sequence). The CDR3 sequence: CATSREGGSYEQYF.

The rearrangement links TRBV18 to TRBJ1-3. From germline, CDR1 is KGHSH and CDR2 LQKENI. The CDR3 loop spans 14 amino acids. Here the CDR3 reads CASSQQALPDTIYF.

The rearrangement uses TRBV10-3 and TRBJ2-7; TCRdb's D call, TRBD1, is unchecked because there is no DNA. The CDR3 runs to 12 residues. CDR1 and CDR2 (germline): ENHRY, SYGVKD. CDR3 sequence: CAISMDSYEQYF.

This chain connects TRBV5-5 to TRBJ2-2; TCRdb's assignment of TRBD2 cannot be checked, as there is no DNA. Germline V lookup: CDR1 SGHKS, CDR2 YYEKEE (reference sequence). This CDR3 has 17 amino acids. The CDR3: CASSFGLAGGLGGELFF.

The gene calls are TRBV10-3 and TRBJ2-1; TCRdb names TRBD2, which stays unverified in the absence of DNA. This CDR3 contains 14 residues. The germline CDR1 and CDR2 sequences are ENHRY and SYGVKD. The CDR3 is CAISEQALYNEQFF.

The chain couples TRBV7-2 to TRBJ2-3; no DNA is available, so the TRBD1 call from TCRdb remains unchecked. This CDR3 contains 15 residues. Germline V gene lookup returns CDR1 SGHTA and CDR2 FQGNSA. CDR3 sequence reads: CASTWTGPLKDTQYF.

The chain is built from TRBV5-1 and TRBJ2-7. There are 14 residues in the CDR3. Germline values: CDR1 SGHRS, CDR2 YFSETQ. This CDR3 reads CASSIDGFSNEQYF. Combining the CDR3 with reference TRBV5-1 and TRBJ2-7 gives the whole variable domain KAGVTQTPRYLIKTRGQQVTLSCSPISGHRSVSWYQQTPGQGLQFLFEYFSETQRNKGNFPGRFSGRQFSNSRSEMNVSTLELGDSALYLCASSIDGFSNEQYFGPGTRLTVT.

This sequence joins TRBV27 and TRBJ1-1. The germline V gene has CDR1 MNHEY and CDR2 SMNVEV (reference sequence). This CDR3 comprises 14 residues. The CDR3 loop is CASSLRGGWTEAFF.

The chain joins TRBV6-1 to TRBJ2-5; TCRdb selects TRBD1, and the lack of DNA leaves this call unchecked. Germline V gene data show CDR1 as MNHNS and CDR2 as SASEGT. There are 15 residues in the CDR3. The CDR3 sequence is CASTARGQFWETQYF.

The rearrangement links TRBV18 to TRBJ1-2; the D gene TCRdb calls, TRBD1, cannot be checked with no DNA. Germline assignment: CDR1 KGHSH and CDR2 LQKENI. The CDR3 length is 17 residues. CDR3 loop: CASSPLTGTEIAYGYTF.

The chain uses TRBV5-4 and TRBJ1-2; lacking DNA, the TRBD1 call made by TCRdb goes unchecked. The CDR3 spans 14 residues. The V gene's germline CDR1 is SGHNT and CDR2 YYREEE (reference sequence). The CDR3 loop reads CATTIRAVKIDYTF.

This chain links TRBV18 with TRBJ1-4. Germline V gene data show CDR1 as KGHSH and CDR2 as LQKENI. The CDR3 contains 14 residues. The CDR3 region is CASSSQGGDEKLFF.